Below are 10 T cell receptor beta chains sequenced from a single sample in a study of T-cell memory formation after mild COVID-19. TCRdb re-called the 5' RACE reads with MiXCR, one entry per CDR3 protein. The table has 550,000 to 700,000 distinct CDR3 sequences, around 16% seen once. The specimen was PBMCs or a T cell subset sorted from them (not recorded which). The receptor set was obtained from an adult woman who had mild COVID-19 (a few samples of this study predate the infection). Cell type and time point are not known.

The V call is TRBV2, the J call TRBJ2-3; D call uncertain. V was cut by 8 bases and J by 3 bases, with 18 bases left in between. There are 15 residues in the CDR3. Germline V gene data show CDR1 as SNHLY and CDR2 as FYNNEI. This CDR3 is CASVEIGSRTDTQYF. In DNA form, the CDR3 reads TGTGCCAGCGTTGAAATCGGGTCAAGGACAGATACGCAGTATTTT.

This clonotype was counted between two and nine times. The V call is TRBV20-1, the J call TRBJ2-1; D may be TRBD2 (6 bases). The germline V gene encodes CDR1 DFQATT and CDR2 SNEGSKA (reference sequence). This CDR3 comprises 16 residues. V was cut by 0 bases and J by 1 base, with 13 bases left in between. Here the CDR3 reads CSARDLIAESYNEQFF. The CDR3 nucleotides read TGCAGTGCTAGAGATCTCATAGCGGAGTCCTACAATGAGCAGTTCTTC.

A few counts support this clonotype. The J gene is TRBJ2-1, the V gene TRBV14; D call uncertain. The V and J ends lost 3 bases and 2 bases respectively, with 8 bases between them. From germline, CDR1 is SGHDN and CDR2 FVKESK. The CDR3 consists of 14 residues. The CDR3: CASSHKLTYNEQFF. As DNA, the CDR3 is TGTGCCAGCAGCCATAAACTGACCTACAATGAGCAGTTCTTC.

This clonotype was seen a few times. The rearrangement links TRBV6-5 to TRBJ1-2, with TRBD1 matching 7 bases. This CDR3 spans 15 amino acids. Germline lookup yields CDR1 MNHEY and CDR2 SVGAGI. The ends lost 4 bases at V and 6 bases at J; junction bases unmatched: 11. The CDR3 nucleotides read TGTGCCAGCAGTTCCCGGCCCTTCAGGGGGGATGGCTACACCTTC. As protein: CASSSRPFRGDGYTF.

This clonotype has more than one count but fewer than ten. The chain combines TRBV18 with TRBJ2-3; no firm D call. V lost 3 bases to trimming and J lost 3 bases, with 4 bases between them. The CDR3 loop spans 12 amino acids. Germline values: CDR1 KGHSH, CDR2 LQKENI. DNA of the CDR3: TGTGCCAGCTCACCGCAGACAGATACGCAGTATTTT. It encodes CASSPQTDTQYF.

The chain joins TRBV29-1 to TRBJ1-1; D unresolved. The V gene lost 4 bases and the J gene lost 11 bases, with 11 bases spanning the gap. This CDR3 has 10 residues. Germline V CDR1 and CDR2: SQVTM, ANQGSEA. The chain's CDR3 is CSVAESLAFF. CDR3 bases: TGCAGCGTTGCTGAAAGCCTGGCTTTCTTT.

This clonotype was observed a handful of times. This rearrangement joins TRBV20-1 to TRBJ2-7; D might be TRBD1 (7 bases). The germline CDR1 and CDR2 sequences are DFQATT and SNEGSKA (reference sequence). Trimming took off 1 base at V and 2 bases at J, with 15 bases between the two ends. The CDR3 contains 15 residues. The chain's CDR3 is CSARVRGTETYEQYF. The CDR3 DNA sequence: TGCAGTGCTAGAGTACGCGGGACAGAGACCTACGAGCAGTACTTC.

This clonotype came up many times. Written as DNA, the CDR3 is TGTGCCAGCTCCCGCTTAGCAGATCAGCCCCAGCATTTT. Translation gives CASSRLADQPQHF. The chain links TRBV18 to TRBJ1-5; no clear D. This CDR3 contains 13 residues. Germline loops: CDR1 KGHSH, CDR2 LQKENI. Trimming stripped 6 bases from V and 5 bases from J, with 11 bases between.

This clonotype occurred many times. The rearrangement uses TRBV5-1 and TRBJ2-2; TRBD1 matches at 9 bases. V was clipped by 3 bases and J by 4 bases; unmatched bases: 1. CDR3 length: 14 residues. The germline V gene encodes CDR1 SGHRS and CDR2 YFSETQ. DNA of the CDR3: TGCGCCAGCAGCTGGGGACAGGGCACCGGGGAGCTGTTTTTT. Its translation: CASSWGQGTGELFF. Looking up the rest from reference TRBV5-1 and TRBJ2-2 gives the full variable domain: KAGVTQTPRYLIKTRGQQVTLSCSPISGHRSVSWYQQTPGQGLQFLFEYFSETQRNKGNFPGRFSGRQFSNSRSEMNVSTLELGDSALYLCASSWGQGTGELFFGEGSRLTVL.

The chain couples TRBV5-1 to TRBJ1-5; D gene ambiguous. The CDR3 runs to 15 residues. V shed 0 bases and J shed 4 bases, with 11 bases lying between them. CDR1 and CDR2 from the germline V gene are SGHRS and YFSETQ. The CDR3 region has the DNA TGCGCCAGCAGCTTGGGGCCAGCCCGAAATCAGCCCCAGCATTTT. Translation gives CASSLGPARNQPQHF. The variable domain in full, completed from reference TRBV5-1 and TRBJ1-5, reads KAGVTQTPRYLIKTRGQQVTLSCSPISGHRSVSWYQQTPGQGLQFLFEYFSETQRNKGNFPGRFSGRQFSNSRSEMNVSTLELGDSALYLCASSLGPARNQPQHFGDGTRLSIL.